Shown below are 27 T cell receptor beta chains from a single sample sequenced in a study of Ad26.COV2.S vaccination and SARS-CoV-2 variants. As for treatment: some 20 received Ad26.COV2.S at low or high dose, single or two shots; 5 received placebo; per-sample allocation not given. Day 63 after the first vaccine or placebo injection was the time point for sampling. The method was immunoSEQ multiplex PCR; TCRdb's version includes in-frame clones alone and lacks a portion of them. Altogether about 350,000 clones are present, about 89% being singletons, with the ten largest covering about 4.6%. Sequences were derived from peripheral blood, sampled in a trial of Ad26.COV2.S vaccine versus placebo. The receptor source for this set is a person between 18 and 65 years old who received the Ad26.COV2.S COVID-19 vaccine or a placebo.

This chain uses TRBV18 with TRBJ2-1, with D possibly TRBD2 on 5 matching bases. CDR1 and CDR2 from the germline V gene are KGHSH and LQKENI. The V gene lost 3 bases and the J gene lost 9 bases, with 9 bases spanning the gap. The CDR3 is 12 residues long. The CDR3 sequence is CASSPGVGEQFF. The CDR3 DNA follows: TGTGCCAGCTCACCCGGGGTAGGTGAGCAGTTCTTC.

About this clone: Other DNA variants within this sample encode the same CDR3. V and J are TRBV20-1 and TRBJ2-7, with D hard to call. Trimming removed 3 bases at V and 2 bases at J, with 5 bases between. Germline lookup yields CDR1 DFQATT and CDR2 SNEGSKA (reference sequence). The CDR3 contains 11 residues. CDR3 in amino acids: CSARAAYEQYF. For the CDR3, the DNA is TGCAGTGCTAGGGCGGCCTACGAGCAGTACTTC.

This sequence joins TRBV24-1 and TRBJ1-5; D gene uncertain. The CDR3 is made up of 14 amino acids. CDR1 is KGHDR, CDR2 SFDVKD, per germline. Deletions cut 1 base from V and 3 bases from J, with 6 bases between. The CDR3 sequence: CATSDFTANQPQHF. The CDR3 DNA sequence: TGTGCCACCAGTGATTTTACAGCCAATCAGCCCCAGCATTTT.

This clone was detected only once. The V gene is TRBV29-1, the J gene TRBJ1-1; D gene unclear. The CDR3 covers 11 residues. The V end was cut by 7 bases, the J end by 1 base, with 7 bases between. CDR1 is SQVTM, CDR2 ANQGSEA, per germline. The CDR3 DNA sequence: TGCAGCGCCTCATGGAACACTGAAGCTTTCTTT. It encodes CSASWNTEAFF.

The V gene is TRBV15, the J gene TRBJ1-2; D is possibly TRBD1 (6 bases). V lost 0 bases to trimming and J lost 2 bases, with 10 bases between them. The CDR3 totals 15 residues. Germline CDR1 reads LNHNV; CDR2 reads YYDKDF (reference sequence). The CDR3 region has the DNA TGTGCCACCAGCAGAGATACCACAGGGAACTATGGCTACACCTTC. It codes for CATSRDTTGNYGYTF. The full variable domain, with the rest looked up from reference TRBV15 and TRBJ1-2, is DAMVIQNPRYQVTQFGKPVTLSCSQTLNHNVMYWYQQKSSQAPKLLFHYYDKDFNNEADTPDNFQSRRPNTSFCFLDIRSPGLGDTAMYLCATSRDTTGNYGYTFGSGTRLTVV.

This rearrangement joins TRBV7-2 to TRBJ1-5, with 9 bases that match TRBD1. V was pared by 2 bases and J by 7 bases, with 6 bases of the junction left unmatched. The CDR3 totals 15 residues. Germline values: CDR1 SGHTA, CDR2 FQGNSA. The CDR3 loop reads CASSLSGQGWQPQHF. In nucleotides, the CDR3 is TGTGCCAGCAGCTTATCGGGACAGGGATGGCAGCCCCAGCATTTT.

This CDR3 reads CASSLTGYSPLHF. DNA for the CDR3: TGTGCCAGCAGCTTGACAGGGTATTCACCCCTCCACTTT. The chain recombines TRBV5-6 with TRBJ1-6; D possibly corresponds to TRBD1 (6 bases). The CDR3 contains 13 residues. Germline V lookup: CDR1 SGHDT, CDR2 YYEEEE. V lost 1 base and J lost 8, with 7 bases in between. The full variable domain, in which reference TRBV5-6 and TRBJ1-6 provide the parts outside the CDR3, is DAGVTQSPTHLIKTRGQQVTLRCSPKSGHDTVSWYQQALGQGPQFIFQYYEEEERQRGNFPDRFSGHQFPNYSSELNVNALLLGDSALYLCASSLTGYSPLHFGNGTRLTVT.

The rearrangement uses TRBV19 and TRBJ1-5, with 7 bases matching TRBD1. The germline V gene has CDR1 LNHDA and CDR2 SQIVND (reference sequence). The CDR3 consists of 16 residues. V trimming: 6 bases; J trimming: 3 bases; junction bases outside the gene matches: 11. CDR3 in DNA: TGTGCCAGTAGAGGGACAGTCGGTGTAAACAATCAGCCCCAGCATTTT. Its translation is CASRGTVGVNNQPQHF.

The chain uses TRBV2 and TRBJ2-7, with D uncertain. V gave up 7 bases and J gave up 4 bases, with 5 bases separating them. Germline V lookup: CDR1 SNHLY, CDR2 FYNNEI. There are 10 residues in the CDR3. In DNA form, the CDR3 reads TGTGCCAGCAATGGGTACGAGCAGTACTTC. Translation: CASNGYEQYF.

V usage is TRBV28 and J usage is TRBJ2-2, with 7 bases that match TRBD2. The germline CDR1 and CDR2 sequences are MDHEN and SYDVKM. CDR3 length equals 13 residues. With 8 bases clipped from V and 1 base from J, the junction kept 1 base outside the gene matches. The DNA for the CDR3 is TGTGCCAGCCGGGAGGAGAACACCGGGGAGCTGTTTTTT. Encoded protein: CASREENTGELFF.

A few counts support this clone. This sample includes further DNA sequences coding for the same CDR3. V usage is TRBV5-5 and J usage is TRBJ1-1; D is undetermined. V shed 0 bases and J shed 1 base, with 4 bases lying between them. The CDR3 is 13 residues long. Germline lookup yields CDR1 SGHKS and CDR2 YYEKEE (reference sequence). This CDR3 reads CASSLAGNTEAFF. The CDR3 DNA follows: TGTGCCAGCAGCTTGGCTGGGAACACTGAAGCTTTCTTT.

In the case of this clone: Other DNA sequences in this sample translate to the same CDR3. This sequence joins TRBV6-6 and TRBJ1-6; D not certain. Deletions cut 6 bases from V and 5 bases from J, with 8 bases between. The CDR3 loop spans 13 amino acids. Looked up from germline, CDR1 is MNHNY and CDR2 is SVGAGI (reference sequence). CDR3 nucleotides: TGTGCCAGCAGCGGTGGGAATAATTCACCCCTCCACTTT. Amino acid sequence: CASSGGNNSPLHF.

The CDR3 loop reads CASNRGPQYF. Written as DNA, the CDR3 is TGTGCCAGCAATAGAGGCCCTCAGTACTTC. This chain joins TRBV6-6 and TRBJ2-4; D unclear. This CDR3 has 10 residues. The V end lost 7 bases, the J end lost 12 bases, and 10 bases lay between the germline ends. Germline-derived CDR1 and CDR2 are MNHNY and SVGAGI (reference sequence).

This chain links TRBV12-3 or TRBV12-4 with TRBJ1-2, with D perhaps matching TRBD1 (6 bases). The CDR3 has 12 residues. The germline V and J ends were trimmed by 4 bases and 5 bases, with 8 bases remaining between them. CDR3 amino acids: CASSSGQYGYTF. In nucleotides, the CDR3 is TGTGCCAGCAGTTCGGGACAATATGGCTACACCTTC.

V is TRBV5-1 and J is TRBJ2-7; no definite D call. CDR3 length: 13 amino acids. Germline CDR1 SGHRS, CDR2 YFSETQ. With 0 bases removed from V and 3 bases from J, the gap between germline ends came to 7 bases. The CDR3 protein is CASSLAENYEQYF. In nucleotides, the CDR3 is TGCGCCAGCAGCTTGGCCGAGAACTACGAGCAGTACTTC.

V usage is TRBV11-3 and J usage is TRBJ2-7, with D possibly being TRBD2 (6 bases). CDR1 is SGHNT and CDR2 is YENEEA in the germline V gene. V was trimmed by 0 bases and J by 6 bases, leaving 9 bases between them. The CDR3 has 13 amino acids. The CDR3 spells CASSLEAGSEQYF. DNA for the CDR3: TGTGCCAGCAGCTTAGAGGCGGGGTCCGAGCAGTACTTC.

V gene TRBV9 combines with J gene TRBJ2-3, with TRBD2 as a possible D gene (5 bases). This CDR3 has 14 amino acids. The germline gives CDR1 SGDLS, CDR2 YYNGEE. The V end lost 4 bases, the J end lost 2 bases, and 11 bases lay between the germline ends. The CDR3 loop is CASSRDEVTDTQYF. The CDR3 DNA sequence: TGTGCCAGCAGCCGGGATGAGGTCACAGATACGCAGTATTTT.

J is TRBJ1-2 and V is TRBV29-1, with 9 bases matching TRBD1. CDR1 SQVTM and CDR2 ANQGSEA come from the germline V gene. The CDR3 spans 14 residues. J gave up 4 bases and V 6 bases, and 9 bases lay outside the gene matches. The CDR3 loop reads CSVLRDREGYGYTF. The CDR3 nucleotides read TGCAGCGTCCTCCGGGACAGGGAAGGCTATGGCTACACCTTC.

The chain couples TRBV27 to TRBJ2-2, with D uncertain. Germline V gene data show CDR1 as MNHEY and CDR2 as SMNVEV (reference sequence). V was trimmed by 6 bases and J by 7 bases, leaving 18 bases between them. The CDR3 is made up of 15 amino acids. The CDR3 loop reads CASREGRFFNGELFF. CDR3 DNA: TGTGCCAGCAGAGAAGGACGGTTCTTTAACGGGGAGCTGTTTTTT.

This chain uses TRBV6-5 with TRBJ1-2, with D unclear. Trimming stripped 0 bases from V and 7 bases from J, with 9 bases between. Germline CDR1 is MNHEY and CDR2 is SVGAGI. This CDR3 is built from 13 residues. The CDR3 protein is CASSYSARGGYTF. In DNA, the CDR3 is TGTGCCAGCAGTTACTCCGCCCGGGGTGGCTACACCTTC.

This chain connects TRBV18 to TRBJ1-2, with D possibly TRBD1 on 5 matching bases. The CDR3 extends over 13 amino acids. Trimming stripped 4 bases from V and 6 bases from J, with 12 bases between. The germline V gene encodes CDR1 KGHSH and CDR2 LQKENI. The CDR3 nucleotides read TGTGCCAGCTCACGGTCCGCGGACAATGGCTACACCTTC. This codes for CASSRSADNGYTF.

This chain uses TRBV6-1 with TRBJ1-2, with D maybe TRBD1 (5 bases). Looked up from germline, CDR1 is MNHNS and CDR2 is SASEGT. This CDR3 is built from 15 residues. With 3 bases removed from V and 0 bases from J, the gap between germline ends came to 11 bases. In nucleotides, the CDR3 is TGTGCCAGCAGTGAGGGACCCGGAGCTAACTATGGCTACACCTTC. It encodes CASSEGPGANYGYTF.

The chain carries TRBV5-6 and TRBJ2-5; 9 positions match TRBD2. From germline, CDR1 is SGHDT and CDR2 YYEEEE. With 2 bases clipped from V and 3 bases from J, the junction kept 2 bases outside the gene matches. The CDR3 is 14 residues long. CDR3 bases: TGTGCCAGCAGCTTTATAGCGGGAGAAGAGACCCAGTACTTC. Its protein is CASSFIAGEETQYF.

This clone was recorded a few times. This chain connects TRBV12-5 to TRBJ1-4; D is undetermined. Germline values: CDR1 LGHNT, CDR2 FRNRAP. V shed 5 bases and J shed 10 bases, with 14 bases lying between them. There are 13 residues in the CDR3. The CDR3 loop is CASGNWETGKLFF. The CDR3 bases are TGTGCTAGTGGTAATTGGGAGACGGGAAAACTGTTTTTT.

The chain carries TRBV7-9 and TRBJ2-4; possibly TRBD1 for D (5 bases). Trimming stripped 5 bases from V and 9 bases from J, with 14 bases between. This CDR3 has 13 residues. The germline V gene encodes CDR1 SEHNR and CDR2 FQNEAQ (reference sequence). CDR3 DNA sequence: TGTGCCAGCAGCCGTGGACAATCAGTCATTCAGTACTTC. As protein: CASSRGQSVIQYF.

The chain couples TRBV10-1 to TRBJ2-7; 11 bases are shared with TRBD2. The junction had 0 bases not matched to a gene; V was cut back by 0 bases and J by 2 bases. This CDR3 is 15 amino acids long. The germline V gene encodes CDR1 WNHNN and CDR2 SYGVQD (reference sequence). The CDR3 loop reads CASSESTSGAYEQYF. CDR3 nucleotides: TGCGCCAGCAGTGAGTCGACTAGCGGGGCCTACGAGCAGTACTTC.

This clone was recorded once. This chain's CDR3 is CASRGLERLGNTIYF. In nucleotides, the CDR3 is TGCGCCAGCAGGGGACTTGAGAGGCTTGGAAACACCATATATTTT. This rearrangement joins TRBV10-2 to TRBJ1-3, with D possibly TRBD1 on 5 matching bases. Trimming removed 6 bases from V and 3 bases from J, with 15 bases in between. The CDR3 has 15 residues. CDR1 and CDR2 (germline): WSHSY, SAAADI.